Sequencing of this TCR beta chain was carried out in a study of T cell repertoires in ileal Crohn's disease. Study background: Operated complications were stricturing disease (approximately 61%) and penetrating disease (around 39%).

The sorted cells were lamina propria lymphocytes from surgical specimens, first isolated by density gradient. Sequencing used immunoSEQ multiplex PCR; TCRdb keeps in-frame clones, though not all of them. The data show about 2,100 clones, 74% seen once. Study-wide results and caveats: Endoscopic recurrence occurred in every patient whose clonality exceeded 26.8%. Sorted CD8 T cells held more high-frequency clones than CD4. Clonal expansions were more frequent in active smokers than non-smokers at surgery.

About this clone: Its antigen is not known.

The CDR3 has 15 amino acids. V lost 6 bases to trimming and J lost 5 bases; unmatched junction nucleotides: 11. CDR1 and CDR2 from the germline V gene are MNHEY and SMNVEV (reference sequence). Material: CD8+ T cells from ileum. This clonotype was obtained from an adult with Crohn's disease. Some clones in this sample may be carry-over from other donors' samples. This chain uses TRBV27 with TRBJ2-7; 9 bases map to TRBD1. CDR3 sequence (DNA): TGTGCCAGCAGACTTTCCGGGACAGGGTGGAACGAGCAGTACTTC. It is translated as CASRLSGTGWNEQYF.